These 8 T cell receptor beta chains originate from one sample sequenced in a study of cytomegalovirus exposure and HLA in healthy donors. Primers for the PCR totalled 60 Vbeta and 13 Jbeta. Method: immunoSEQ multiplex PCR; TCRdb's copy keeps in-frame clones and lacks some. The sample carries about 150,000 clones, just under 80% recorded once. The specimen sequenced was PBMCs. Receptors were obtained from a woman aged 35 to 49 in good health and CMV-seropositive.

This clone was found once. The chain uses TRBV6-1 and TRBJ2-2; D is undetermined. The germline V gene has CDR1 MNHNS and CDR2 SASEGT. V lost 7 bases and J 4 bases, leaving 10 bases between the germline ends. CDR3 size: 13 residues. The CDR3 DNA reads TGTGCCAGCACCCAGGTCATCACCGGGGAGCTGTTTTTT. Its translation: CASTQVITGELFF.

The genes are TRBV7-2 and TRBJ1-2; the D gene is possibly TRBD1 (5 bases). CDR3 length equals 16 residues. V lost 5 bases, J lost 0 bases, and 16 bases lay in between. Germline CDR1 and CDR2: SGHTA and FQGNSA. The DNA for the CDR3 is TGTGCCAGCAGCCCGACAGATTTCCTTTCTAACTATGGCTACACCTTC. It encodes CASSPTDFLSNYGYTF.

CDR3 residues: CASSSTGWEQYF. The CDR3 nucleotides are TGTGCCAGCAGCTCCACAGGGTGGGAGCAGTACTTC. The chain is built from TRBV7-9 and TRBJ2-7, with D maybe TRBD1 (6 bases). CDR1 is SEHNR, CDR2 FQNEAQ, per germline (reference sequence). This CDR3 has 12 amino acids. The V and J ends lost 4 bases and 7 bases respectively, with 11 bases between them.

The V and J genes are TRBV4-1 and TRBJ2-5; 11 bases align to TRBD1. The ends lost 4 bases at V and 4 bases at J; junction bases unmatched: 5. Looked up from germline, CDR1 is MGHRA and CDR2 is YSYEKL. This CDR3 comprises 15 residues. The CDR3 region has the DNA TGCGCCAGCAGCCCCGGACAGGGGGCGCGAGAGACCCAGTACTTC. Translation gives CASSPGQGARETQYF.

CDR3 in amino acids: CSVAGGGGAASGELFF. For the CDR3, the DNA is TGCAGCGTTGCAGGAGGCGGGGGGGCCGCGTCGGGGGAGCTGTTTTTT. The chain joins TRBV29-1 to TRBJ2-2; 9 nucleotides match TRBD2. This CDR3 is built from 16 residues. V lost 4 bases to trimming and J lost 8 bases; unmatched junction nucleotides: 14. The germline CDR1 and CDR2 sequences are SQVTM and ANQGSEA.

This clone came up once. The rearrangement uses TRBV28 and TRBJ1-4; D is perhaps TRBD1 (6 bases). V was shortened by 5 bases and J by 2 bases, with 21 bases between the two germline ends. Germline V gene lookup returns CDR1 MDHEN and CDR2 SYDVKM. The CDR3 spans 18 residues. The CDR3 nucleotides are TGTGCCAGCAGTCACGCACCAGATTGGGGGCCGACTAATGAAAAACTGTTTTTT. It is translated as CASSHAPDWGPTNEKLFF.

The chain recombines TRBV30 with TRBJ1-4; D is unclear. V lost 2 bases, J lost 4 bases, and 14 bases lay in between. CDR1 GTSNPN and CDR2 SVGIG come from the germline V gene (reference sequence). The CDR3 covers 15 residues. CDR3 sequence reads: CAWSTRSLNNEKLFF. The CDR3 DNA sequence: TGTGCCTGGAGTACCAGGTCCCTTAATAATGAAAAACTGTTTTTT.

This clone showed up just a few times. The CDR3 DNA sequence: TGTGCCTGGAGTGGGAGCAGGGCGAACACTGAAGCTTTCTTT. Amino acid sequence: CAWSGSRANTEAFF. The chain has TRBV30 and TRBJ1-1; D might be TRBD1 (5 bases). CDR1 and CDR2 (germline): GTSNPN, SVGIG (reference sequence). The CDR3 sequence is 14 residues long. V lost 1 base to trimming and J lost 1 base, with 10 bases between them.